This T cell receptor beta chain derives from a study of beta chain features in type 1 diabetes (dated by TCRdb to the late 2010s). Some background on the complete study: Mean age, gender distribution, total cell number and subset yield were not different between patients and healthy donors. In the study, recently diagnosed type 1 diabetes patients and matched healthy donors were compared on the TCRB repertoires of their sorted circulating CD4+ T cell subsets. A total of just under 110,000,000 sorted cells were examined across all samples, and RNA yield correlated strongly with the number of cells per subset. Regulatory and stem cell-like memory subsets were isolated from only 8 patients and roughly 8 healthy donors, whereas naive and central memory subsets came from all 28 donors.

The High Capacity cDNA Reverse Transcription Kit was used to reverse transcribe all of the isolated RNA, meaning that expressed TCRB transcripts were what got sequenced. Deep immunoSEQ sequencing was performed on naive, central memory and regulatory T cell samples, with an average of roughly 3.6 million total reads per sample. Sorted cells were lysed in RLT buffer, and RNA was extracted using DNase-treated RNeasy Micro or Mini kits according to cell number. To prevent cross-contamination, every cell subset was processed on its own, while patient and healthy donor samples were processed together. The immunoSEQ multiplex PCR was used to amplify TCRB sequences from cDNA, yielding 87-bp fragments that span the CDR3 region. Sequencing of the amplicons was performed on the Illumina HiSeq platform. In the authors' own workflow: PCR bias was corrected computationally using synthetic template baselines, and reads within Hamming distance 2 were collapsed, with unmergeable singletons discarded. Reads were aligned against IMGT so that V, D and J genes, CDR3 length and insertions or deletions at six rearrangement sites could be assigned. Within each subset, clonotype counts were normalized to the number of sorted cells before true diversity and Gini coefficients were calculated with the tcR R package. The overlap coefficient, calculated on TCRB nucleotide sequences, was used to quantify repertoire sharing. Out-of-frame TCRB sequences from naive cells were analyzed as a proxy for the pre-selection repertoire. TCRdb carries this immuneACCESS record with in-frame sequences only. Its versions omit some clonotypes, under half of them owing to an unresolved V gene in the studies checked, with the rest unexplained. From that table come the V and J calls and clone size; the DNA was used to work out D and trimming. This sample is represented by approximately 200,000 clones; around 10% of them were singletons. The leading ten clones occupy approximately 0.035% of the sample.

V is pruned by 5 bases and J by 6 bases, leaving 13 bases of the junction without a gene match. From its cysteine to its phenylalanine, the CDR3 spans 16 amino acids. Only the CDR3 portion is preserved as DNA: 48 bases, with reading frame beginning at the first base. The germline V gene (reference sequence) yields SEHNR for CDR1 and FQNEAQ for CDR2. A single peripheral blood draw of 90 to 150 mL on average was collected from each donor into heparinised tubes. Naive, central memory, regulatory and stem cell-like memory CD4+ T cells were sorted on a BD FACSAria II using a panel including CD45RO, CCR7, CD25, CD127, CD95 and CD27. A purity above 98% was achieved for all sorted populations. PBMCs were isolated right away by Lymphoprep density gradient centrifugation and were stained directly, without culture. So that batch effects would be minimized, each experiment stained and sorted samples in pairs, pairing one healthy donor with one patient.

On this clone: Its antigen has not been determined. No base-level quality is on record; no much larger clone is a single base apart.

Points the paper makes about the study in general: Because small numbers of individuals were included in the HLA sub-analyses, any influence of HLA type on TCRB rearrangement was left unresolved. Patients with type 1 diabetes made fewer insertions and deleted more nucleotides at VDJ recombination sites, implying thymic rearrangement abnormalities. Naive, central memory and regulatory TCRB repertoires appeared to be more alike among patients than among healthy donors. A moderate but significant shortening of TCRB CDR3 length was observed in type 1 diabetes patients in all four CD4+ subsets. PCR may preferentially amplify shorter templates, but because patient and control samples were amplified and corrected together, any resulting skew would affect both groups equally. Because cDNA was sequenced instead of genomic DNA, activated cells with high expression could be over-represented, although the groups did not differ in activation or CD3 levels.

The sequenced sample consisted of naive CD4+ T cells from blood. The sample's cell subset or site, from its label and the paper: true naive CD4+ T cells. The chain couples TRBV7-9 to TRBJ2-1; a stretch of 7 junction bases matches TRBD1. The sequence was obtained from a woman between 18 and 29 years old in good health. The CDR3 protein sequence reads: CASSPLLIRQGNEQFF. The bases read TGTGCCAGCAGCCCTCTGCTTATAAGACAGGGCAATGAGCAGTTCTTC.